This TCR beta chain was sequenced during a study of cytomegalovirus exposure and HLA in healthy donors. The overall study: Earlier sequencing of 150 million to 200 million T cells yielded under 120 million unique TCR beta sequences.

Primers: 60 Vbeta forward and 13 Jbeta reverse. Only in-frame clones appear in the TCRdb table, and some are missing; sequencing was by immunoSEQ multiplex PCR. The profile covers 130,000 to 150,000 clones, with about 80% appearing a single time and around 9.7% taken by the ten largest. Trimming took 8 bases from V and 5 from J; bases not matched to a gene: 14. CDR1 and CDR2 (germline): ENHRY, SYGVKD. The length of the CDR3 is 15 residues. Note on this clone: Its target is not known.

Study-level results: In an earlier analysis, about 90% or about 30%: the productive usage of most TCR beta V segments.

This receptor was obtained from a woman aged 60-70 years in good health and CMV-seropositive. The rearrangement joins TRBV10-3 to TRBJ1-1; 7 bases are shared with TRBD1. Input material: PBMCs. The CDR3 bases are TGTGCCATCTCTTTGCAGGGGGATATTGGGACTGAAGCTTTCTTT. Translation: CAISLQGDIGTEAFF.